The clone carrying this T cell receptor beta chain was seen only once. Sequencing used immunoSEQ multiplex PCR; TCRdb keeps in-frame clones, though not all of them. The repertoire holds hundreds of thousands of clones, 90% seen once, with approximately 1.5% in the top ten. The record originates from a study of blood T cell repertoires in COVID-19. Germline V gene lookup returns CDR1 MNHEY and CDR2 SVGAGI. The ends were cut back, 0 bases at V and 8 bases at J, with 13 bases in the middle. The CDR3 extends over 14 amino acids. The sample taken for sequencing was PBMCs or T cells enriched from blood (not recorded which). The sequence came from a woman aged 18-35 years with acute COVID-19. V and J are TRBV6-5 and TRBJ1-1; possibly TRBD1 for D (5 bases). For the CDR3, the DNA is TGTGCCAGCAGTTACTCGGGCGAGGCAGGGGAAGCTTTCTTT. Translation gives CASSYSGEAGEAFF.